This T cell receptor beta chain was captured in a study of cytomegalovirus exposure and HLA in healthy donors. CDR1 MNHEY and CDR2 SVGAGI come from the germline V gene. With 6 bases removed from V and 4 bases from J, the gap between germline ends came to 13 bases. This CDR3 has 15 amino acids. General study results and limits: Researchers reportedly found TCR beta sequences accurately predicted most subjects' HLA-A and HLA-B alleles. No immune exposure information besides CMV serostatus was available. Reports credit the classifier with highly specific, highly sensitive diagnosis of cytomegalovirus status. The authors enumerated 164 TCR beta chains as linked to cytomegalovirus.

A remark on this clone: The antigen is unknown.

Vbeta (60) and Jbeta (13) primers were used in the PCR. Sequenced by immunoSEQ multiplex PCR; TCRdb stores in-frame clones only, minus some. Of 180,000 or so clones listed, approximately 82% are singletons. This chain links TRBV6-5 with TRBJ2-6; D is possibly TRBD1 (5 bases). This clonotype originated in a male donor in good health and CMV-seronegative. The sample consisted of PBMCs. The CDR3 region is CASRLRAAGANVLTF. In DNA form, the CDR3 reads TGTGCCAGCAGGCTCAGGGCGGCGGGGGCCAACGTCCTGACTTTC.